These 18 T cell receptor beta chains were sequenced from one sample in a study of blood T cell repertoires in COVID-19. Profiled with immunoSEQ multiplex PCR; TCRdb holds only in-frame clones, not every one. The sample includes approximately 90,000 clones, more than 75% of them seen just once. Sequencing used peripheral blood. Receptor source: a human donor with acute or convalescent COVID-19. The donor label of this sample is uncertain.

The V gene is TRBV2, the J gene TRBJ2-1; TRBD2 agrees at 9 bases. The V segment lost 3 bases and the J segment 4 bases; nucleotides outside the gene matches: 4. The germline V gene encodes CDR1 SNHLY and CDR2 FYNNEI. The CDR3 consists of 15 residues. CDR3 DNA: TGTGCCAGCAGTGACCTAGCGGGGTATTACAATGAGCAGTTCTTC. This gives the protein CASSDLAGYYNEQFF.

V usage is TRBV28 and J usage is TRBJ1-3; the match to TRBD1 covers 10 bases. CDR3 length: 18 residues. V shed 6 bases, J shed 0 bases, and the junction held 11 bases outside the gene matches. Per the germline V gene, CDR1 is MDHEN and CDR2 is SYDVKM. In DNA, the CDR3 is TGTGCCAGCAGCCCCGCCTTGGGGACAGGGGTCTCTGGAAACACCATATATTTT. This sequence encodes CASSPALGTGVSGNTIYF. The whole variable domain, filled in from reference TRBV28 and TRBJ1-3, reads DVKVTQSSRYLVKRTGEKVFLECVQDMDHENMFWYRQDPGLGLRLIYFSYDVKMKEKGDIPEGYSVSREKKERFSLILESASTNQTSMYLCASSPALGTGVSGNTIYFGEGSWLTVV.

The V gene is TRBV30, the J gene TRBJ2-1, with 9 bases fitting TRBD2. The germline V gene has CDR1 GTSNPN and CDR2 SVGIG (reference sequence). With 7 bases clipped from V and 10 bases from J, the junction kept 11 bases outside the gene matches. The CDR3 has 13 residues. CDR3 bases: TGTGCCTTCGGGAGCGGGGGGCCCGTAGAGCAGTTCTTC. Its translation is CAFGSGGPVEQFF.

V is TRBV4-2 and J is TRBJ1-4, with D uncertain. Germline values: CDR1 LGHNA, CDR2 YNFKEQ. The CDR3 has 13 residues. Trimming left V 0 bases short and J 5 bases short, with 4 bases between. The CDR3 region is CASSQEENEKLFF. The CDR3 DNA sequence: TGTGCCAGCAGCCAAGAGGAGAATGAAAAACTGTTTTTT.

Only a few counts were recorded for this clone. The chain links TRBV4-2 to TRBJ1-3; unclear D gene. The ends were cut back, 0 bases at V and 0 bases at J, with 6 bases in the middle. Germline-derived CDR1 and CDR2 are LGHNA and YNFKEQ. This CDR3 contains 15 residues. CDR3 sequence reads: CASSQDPSSGNTIYF. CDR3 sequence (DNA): TGTGCCAGCAGCCAAGATCCGAGCTCTGGAAACACCATATATTTT.

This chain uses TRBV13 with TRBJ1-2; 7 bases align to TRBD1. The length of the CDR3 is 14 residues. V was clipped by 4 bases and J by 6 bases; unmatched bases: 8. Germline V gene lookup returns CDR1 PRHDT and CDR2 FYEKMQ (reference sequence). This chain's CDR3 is CASSSRQGQDGYTF. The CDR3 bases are TGTGCCAGCAGCTCCCGACAGGGCCAGGATGGCTACACCTTC.

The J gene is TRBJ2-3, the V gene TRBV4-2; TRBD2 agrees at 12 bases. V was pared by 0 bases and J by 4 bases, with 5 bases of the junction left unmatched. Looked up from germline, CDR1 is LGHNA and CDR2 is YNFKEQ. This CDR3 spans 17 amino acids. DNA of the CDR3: TGTGCCAGCAGCCAAGAACTGGCTAGCGGGGGGGCAGATACGCAGTATTTT. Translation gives CASSQELASGGADTQYF.

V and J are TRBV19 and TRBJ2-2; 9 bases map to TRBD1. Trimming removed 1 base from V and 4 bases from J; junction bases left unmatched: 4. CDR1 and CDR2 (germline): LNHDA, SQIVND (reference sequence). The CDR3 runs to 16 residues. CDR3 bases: TGTGCCAGTAGTATAGGGACAGGGGCGTCCACCGGGGAGCTGTTTTTT. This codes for CASSIGTGASTGELFF.

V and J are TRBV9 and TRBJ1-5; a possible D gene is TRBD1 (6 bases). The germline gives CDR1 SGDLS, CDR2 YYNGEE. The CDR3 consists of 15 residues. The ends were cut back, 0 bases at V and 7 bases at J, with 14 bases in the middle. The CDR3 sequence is CASSVGVQGTQPQHF. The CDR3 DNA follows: TGTGCCAGCAGCGTAGGTGTACAGGGAACGCAGCCCCAGCATTTT.

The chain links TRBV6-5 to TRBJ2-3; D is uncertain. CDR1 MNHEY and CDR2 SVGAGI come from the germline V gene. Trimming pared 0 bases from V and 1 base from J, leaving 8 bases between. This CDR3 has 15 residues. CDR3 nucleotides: TGTGCCAGCAGTTACTCGCTACCCGGCACAGATACGCAGTATTTT. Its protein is CASSYSLPGTDTQYF.

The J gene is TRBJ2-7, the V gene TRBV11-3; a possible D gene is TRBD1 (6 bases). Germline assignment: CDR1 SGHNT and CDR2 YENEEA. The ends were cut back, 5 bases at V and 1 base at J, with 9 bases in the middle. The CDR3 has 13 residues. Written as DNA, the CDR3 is TGTGCCAGCAGCCAGGGGTCTTCCTACGAGCAGTACTTC. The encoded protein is CASSQGSSYEQYF.

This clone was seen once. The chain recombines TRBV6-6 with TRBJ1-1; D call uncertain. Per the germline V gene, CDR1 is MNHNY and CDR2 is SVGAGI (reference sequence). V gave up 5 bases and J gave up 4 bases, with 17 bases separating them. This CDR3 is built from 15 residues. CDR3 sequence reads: CASSPSLVGGTEAFF. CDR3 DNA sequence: TGTGCCAGCAGTCCCTCCCTCGTCGGTGGCACTGAAGCTTTCTTT.

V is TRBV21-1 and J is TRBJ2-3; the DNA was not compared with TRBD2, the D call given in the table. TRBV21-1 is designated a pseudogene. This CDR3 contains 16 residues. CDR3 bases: TGTGCCAGCAGCCTCGGGGCTAGCGGGTGCACAGATACGCAGTATTTT. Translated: CASSLGASGCTDTQYF.

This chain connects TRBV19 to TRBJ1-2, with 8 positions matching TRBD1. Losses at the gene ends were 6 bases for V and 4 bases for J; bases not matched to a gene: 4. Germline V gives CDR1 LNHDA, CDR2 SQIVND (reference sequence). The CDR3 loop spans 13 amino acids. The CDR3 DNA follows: TGTGCCAGTAGGCTCGACAGGGGCTATGGCTACACCTTC. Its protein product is CASRLDRGYGYTF.

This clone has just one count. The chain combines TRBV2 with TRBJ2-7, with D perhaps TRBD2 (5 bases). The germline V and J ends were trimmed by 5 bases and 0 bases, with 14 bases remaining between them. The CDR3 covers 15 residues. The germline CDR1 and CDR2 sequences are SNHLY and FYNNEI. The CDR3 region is CASSPAGKSSYEQYF. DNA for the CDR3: TGTGCCAGCAGTCCTGCGGGTAAAAGCTCCTACGAGCAGTACTTC. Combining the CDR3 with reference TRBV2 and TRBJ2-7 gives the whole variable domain EPEVTQTPSHQVTQMGQEVILRCVPISNHLYFYWYRQILGQKVEFLVSFYNNEISEKSEIFDDQFSVERPDGSNFTLKIRSTKLEDSAMYFCASSPAGKSSYEQYFGPGTRLTVT.

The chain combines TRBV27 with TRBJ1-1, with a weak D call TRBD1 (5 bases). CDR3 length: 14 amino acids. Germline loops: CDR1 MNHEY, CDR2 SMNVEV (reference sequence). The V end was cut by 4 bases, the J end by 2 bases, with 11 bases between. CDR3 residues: CASSSGHDNTEAFF. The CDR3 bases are TGTGCCAGCAGTTCAGGACATGACAACACTGAAGCTTTCTTT.

CDR3 residues: CASSVGGTGAQKGRTQYF. For the CDR3, the DNA is TGTGCCAGCAGCGTAGGAGGAACGGGAGCACAGAAAGGTCGTACGCAGTATTTT. The chain uses TRBV9 and TRBJ2-3, with D possibly TRBD2 on 6 matching bases. CDR3 length: 18 residues. Germline CDR1 SGDLS, CDR2 YYNGEE. Trimming stripped 0 bases from V and 8 bases from J, with 25 bases between.

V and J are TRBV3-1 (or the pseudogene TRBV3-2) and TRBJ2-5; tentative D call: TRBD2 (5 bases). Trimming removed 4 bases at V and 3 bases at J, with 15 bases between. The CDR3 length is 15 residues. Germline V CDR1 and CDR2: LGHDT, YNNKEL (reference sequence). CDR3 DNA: TGTGCCAGCAGCCCCGCAGCCGGGGTAGAAGAGACCCAGTACTTC. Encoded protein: CASSPAAGVEETQYF.